This T cell receptor beta chain is drawn from a study of cytomegalovirus exposure and HLA in healthy donors. Study results and limitations: Most likely, a cluster of highly shared sequence variants arose as a sequencing artifact. Immune exposure information available was restricted to CMV serostatus. V- and J-gene trimming of TCR beta was linked (in a later analysis) to a missense DCLRE1C variant.

It was with 60 Vbeta and 13 Jbeta primers that the PCR ran. Method: immunoSEQ multiplex PCR; TCRdb's copy keeps in-frame clones and lacks some. The sample holds some 90,000 clones, 65% to 75% seen once. Concerning this clone itself: Its antigen is as yet unknown.

This CDR3 is built from 16 residues. Germline loops: CDR1 SGDLS, CDR2 YYNGEE. V dropped 4 bases and J dropped 3; count of bases not matched to a gene: 10. This receptor was taken from a female donor in good health and CMV-seropositive. V is TRBV9 and J is TRBJ2-7; 10 nucleotides agree with TRBD1. Sequencing was done on a sample of PBMCs. The CDR3 DNA follows: TGTGCCAGCAGCCCACCAGGACAGGGGGGGTTCTACGAGCAGTACTTC. Translation: CASSPPGQGGFYEQYF.